Following are 2 T cell receptor beta chains from one sample sequenced in a study of cytomegalovirus exposure and HLA in healthy donors. The PCR had 60 Vbeta and 13 Jbeta primers. The table came from immunoSEQ multiplex PCR; TCRdb's copy has only in-frame clones and leaves some out. The sample yields fewer than 250,000 clones, 60% to 80% seen once. What was sequenced was PBMCs. These receptor sequences come from a woman aged 25 to 39 in good health and CMV-seropositive.

Worth noting for this clone: Other DNA sequences within the sample encode an identical CDR3. This chain connects TRBV30 to TRBJ2-7; D remains ambiguous. The length of the CDR3 is 11 residues. CDR1 is GTSNPN and CDR2 is SVGIG in the germline V gene (reference sequence). The germline V and J ends were trimmed by 3 bases and 0 bases, with 3 bases remaining between them. CDR3: CAWSGSYEQYF. The DNA for the CDR3 is TGTGCCTGGAGCGGCTCCTACGAGCAGTACTTC.

The chain links TRBV5-1 to TRBJ2-2; TRBD2 agrees at 11 bases. Germline V gives CDR1 SGHRS, CDR2 YFSETQ. The junction had 10 bases not matched to a gene; V was cut back by 1 base and J by 2 bases. The CDR3 is 19 residues long. The CDR3 DNA is TGCGCCAGCAGCTTGAGTCTTAGCGGGAGGGATCGTAACACCGGGGAGCTGTTTTTT. This gives the protein CASSLSLSGRDRNTGELFF.